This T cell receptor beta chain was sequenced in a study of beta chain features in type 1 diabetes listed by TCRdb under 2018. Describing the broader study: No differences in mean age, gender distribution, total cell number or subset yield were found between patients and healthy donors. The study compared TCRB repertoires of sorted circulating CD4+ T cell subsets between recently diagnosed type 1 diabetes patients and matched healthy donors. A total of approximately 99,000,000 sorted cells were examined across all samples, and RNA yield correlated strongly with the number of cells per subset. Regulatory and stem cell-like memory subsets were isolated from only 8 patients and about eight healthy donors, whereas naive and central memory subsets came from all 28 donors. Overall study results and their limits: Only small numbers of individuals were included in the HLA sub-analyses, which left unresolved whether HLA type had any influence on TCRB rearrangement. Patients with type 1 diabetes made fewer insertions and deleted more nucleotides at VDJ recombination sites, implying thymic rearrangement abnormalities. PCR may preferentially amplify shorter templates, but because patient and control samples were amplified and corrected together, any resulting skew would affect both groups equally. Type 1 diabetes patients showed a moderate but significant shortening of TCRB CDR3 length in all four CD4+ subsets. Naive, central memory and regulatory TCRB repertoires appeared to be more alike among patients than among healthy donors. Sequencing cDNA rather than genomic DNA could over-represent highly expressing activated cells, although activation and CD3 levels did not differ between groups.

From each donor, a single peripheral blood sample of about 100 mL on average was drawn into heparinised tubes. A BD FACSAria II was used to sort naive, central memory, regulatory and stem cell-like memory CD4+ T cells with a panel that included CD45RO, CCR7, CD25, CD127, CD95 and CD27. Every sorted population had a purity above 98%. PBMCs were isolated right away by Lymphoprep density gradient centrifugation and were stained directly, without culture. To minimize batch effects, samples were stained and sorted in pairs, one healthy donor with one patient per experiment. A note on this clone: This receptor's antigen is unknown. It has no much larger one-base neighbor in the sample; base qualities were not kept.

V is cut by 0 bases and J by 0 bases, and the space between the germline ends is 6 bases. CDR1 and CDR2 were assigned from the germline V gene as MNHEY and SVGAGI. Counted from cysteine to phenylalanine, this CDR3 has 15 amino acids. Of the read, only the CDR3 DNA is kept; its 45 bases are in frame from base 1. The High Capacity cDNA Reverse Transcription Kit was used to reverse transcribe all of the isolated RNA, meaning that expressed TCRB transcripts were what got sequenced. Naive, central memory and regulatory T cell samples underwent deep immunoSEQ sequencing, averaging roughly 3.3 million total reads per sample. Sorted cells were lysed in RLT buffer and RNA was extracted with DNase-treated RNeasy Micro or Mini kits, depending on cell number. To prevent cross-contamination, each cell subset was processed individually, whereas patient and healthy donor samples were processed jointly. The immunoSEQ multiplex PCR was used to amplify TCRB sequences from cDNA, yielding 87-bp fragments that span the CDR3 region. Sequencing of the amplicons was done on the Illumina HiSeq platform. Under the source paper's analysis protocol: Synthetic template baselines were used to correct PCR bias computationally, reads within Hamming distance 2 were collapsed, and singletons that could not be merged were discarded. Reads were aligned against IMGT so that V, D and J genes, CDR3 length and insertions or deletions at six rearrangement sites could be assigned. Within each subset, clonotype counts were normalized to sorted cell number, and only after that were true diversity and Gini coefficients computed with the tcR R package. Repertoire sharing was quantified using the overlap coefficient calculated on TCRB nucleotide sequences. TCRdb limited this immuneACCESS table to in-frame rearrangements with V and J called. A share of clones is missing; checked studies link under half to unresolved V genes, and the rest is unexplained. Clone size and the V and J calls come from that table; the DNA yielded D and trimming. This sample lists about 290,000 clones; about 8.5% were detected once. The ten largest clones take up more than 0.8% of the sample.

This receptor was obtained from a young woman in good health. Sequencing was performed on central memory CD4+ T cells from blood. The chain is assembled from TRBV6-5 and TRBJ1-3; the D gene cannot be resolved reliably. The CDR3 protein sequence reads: CASSYSPNSGNTIYF. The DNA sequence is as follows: TGTGCCAGCAGTTACTCGCCCAACTCTGGAAACACCATATATTTT.